Included here is one T cell receptor beta chain sequence, with context. These data belong to a study of CD8 T cells in Susac syndrome. CD8+ and CD4+ T cells from blood underwent TCR beta sequencing. After extraction with the RNeasy kit, roughly 0.5 to 1 ug of the RNA was reverse transcribed using random hexamers. TCRdb redid the calling of the immunoSEQ multiplex PCR reads with MiXCR, one entry per CDR3 protein. This table holds about 400,000 distinct CDR3 sequences, 75% to 90% found once. What was sequenced was CD8+ T cells from PBMCs. The source of this sequence is a human donor with multiple sclerosis.

The CDR3 protein is CASSGQQSYCEQYF. The CDR3 nucleotides are TGTGCCAGCAGTGGGCAGCAATCCTACTGCGAGCAGTACTTC. This chain connects TRBV25-1 to TRBJ2-7; D gene ambiguous. The germline V gene encodes CDR1 MGHDK and CDR2 SYGVNS. The V and J ends lost 4 bases and 6 bases respectively, with 16 bases between them. CDR3 size: 14 residues.